These 11 T cell receptor beta chains were sequenced from one sample in a study of blood T cell repertoires in COVID-19. The data were produced by immunoSEQ multiplex PCR, yet TCRdb's version contains in-frame clones alone and is incomplete. The table has a few hundred thousand clones, about nine tenths seen once. Sample: PBMCs or T cells enriched from blood (not recorded which). The source is a woman aged 18-29 years who had recovered from COVID-19.

The CDR3 here is CASSHYTGGRNYGYTF. The CDR3 DNA is TGTGCCAGCAGCCATTATACAGGGGGCCGGAACTATGGCTACACCTTC. The chain joins TRBV16 to TRBJ1-2; 9 bases fit TRBD1. V was clipped by 3 bases and J by 2 bases; unmatched bases: 7. Germline V gene data show CDR1 as KGHSY and CDR2 as FQNENV. The CDR3 is 16 residues long.

This clone was counted a few times. The gene calls are TRBV5-4 and TRBJ2-2; D remains unclear. The CDR3 is made up of 14 amino acids. Trimming shortened V by 1 base and J by 8 bases, and 12 bases separated the two germline ends. The germline V gene encodes CDR1 SGHNT and CDR2 YYREEE (reference sequence). The CDR3 region has the DNA TGTGCCAGCAGCTTGCTGGTAGATTTTGGGGAGCTGTTTTTT. This codes for CASSLLVDFGELFF.

The chain couples TRBV18 to TRBJ1-5, with a possible D match to TRBD1 (6 bases). The CDR3 contains 13 residues. The germline V gene has CDR1 KGHSH and CDR2 LQKENI. Trimming took off 3 bases at V and 11 bases at J, with 14 bases between the two ends. The CDR3 nucleotides are TGTGCCAGCTCACCTTCAGGGGCAGGGGCCCAGCATTTT. Translating gives CASSPSGAGAQHF.

J is TRBJ1-6 and V is TRBV30; 7 bases are shared with TRBD1. V shed 0 bases, J shed 6 bases, and the junction held 5 bases outside the gene matches. Germline-derived CDR1 and CDR2 are GTSNPN and SVGIG (reference sequence). The CDR3 spans 15 residues. DNA for the CDR3: TGTGCCTGGAGTGTGATGACAGGGAGTAATTCACCCCTCCACTTT. It specifies CAWSVMTGSNSPLHF.

This chain uses TRBV4-2 with TRBJ2-7, with D tentatively TRBD2 (7 bases). The ends were cut back, 2 bases at V and 0 bases at J, with 14 bases in the middle. The CDR3 sequence is 16 residues long. From germline, CDR1 is LGHNA and CDR2 YNFKEQ. CDR3 sequence (DNA): TGTGCCAGCAGCCAAAGGGGGGGGGATAGCTCCTACGAGCAGTACTTC. It is translated as CASSQRGGDSSYEQYF.

The CDR3 DNA sequence: TGCGCCAGCAGCGTGACTAGCGGGAGGAGGGCAGAGACCCAGTACTTC. This sequence encodes CASSVTSGRRAETQYF. The rearrangement joins TRBV5-1 to TRBJ2-5, with 13 nucleotides matching TRBD2. CDR1 SGHRS and CDR2 YFSETQ come from the germline V gene. This CDR3 contains 16 residues. With 4 bases clipped from V and 4 bases from J, the junction kept 7 bases outside the gene matches.

This clone was counted between two and nine times. The rearrangement uses TRBV2 and TRBJ2-7; D gene uncertain. CDR1 is SNHLY and CDR2 is FYNNEI in the germline V gene. Trimming shortened V by 7 bases and J by 0 bases, and 13 bases separated the two germline ends. The CDR3 is 14 amino acids. DNA of the CDR3: TGTGCCAGCATCGGTGAAGAGAGCTCCTACGAGCAGTACTTC. It encodes CASIGEESSYEQYF.

The V call is TRBV4-1, the J call TRBJ2-5; 12 bases agree with TRBD1. Germline CDR1 reads MGHRA; CDR2 reads YSYEKL. CDR3 length equals 15 residues. The trim removed 0 bases at V and 5 bases at J, leaving 1 base unmatched. The CDR3 DNA is TGCGCCAGCAGCCAAGAAGGGACAGGGGGCGAGACCCAGTACTTC. It is translated as CASSQEGTGGETQYF.

The chain couples TRBV7-9 to TRBJ1-2; D remains unclear. Germline loops: CDR1 SEHNR, CDR2 FQNEAQ (reference sequence). The CDR3 contains 13 residues. The V end was cut by 5 bases, the J end by 4 bases, with 11 bases between. The CDR3 reads CASSLQNLYGYTF. DNA for the CDR3: TGTGCCAGCAGCCTACAGAATCTCTATGGCTACACCTTC.

This clone was observed a few times. The J gene is TRBJ2-7, the V gene TRBV4-1, with 8 bases lining up with TRBD1. This CDR3 is built from 16 residues. The trim removed 2 bases at V and 7 bases at J, leaving 13 bases unmatched. Germline V gene lookup returns CDR1 MGHRA and CDR2 YSYEKL. DNA of the CDR3: TGCGCCAGCAGCCAATCAAGAGCGGGCAGGGGGCGGGAGCAGTACTTC. Its translation: CASSQSRAGRGREQYF.

This clone was seen just once. The chain couples TRBV2 to TRBJ1-5; D is ambiguous. Germline V lookup: CDR1 SNHLY, CDR2 FYNNEI. The CDR3 consists of 14 residues. V lost 2 bases, J lost 6 bases, and 11 bases lay in between. CDR3 region: CASSEREQGQPQHF. CDR3 sequence (DNA): TGTGCCAGCAGTGAAAGGGAGCAAGGTCAGCCCCAGCATTTT.